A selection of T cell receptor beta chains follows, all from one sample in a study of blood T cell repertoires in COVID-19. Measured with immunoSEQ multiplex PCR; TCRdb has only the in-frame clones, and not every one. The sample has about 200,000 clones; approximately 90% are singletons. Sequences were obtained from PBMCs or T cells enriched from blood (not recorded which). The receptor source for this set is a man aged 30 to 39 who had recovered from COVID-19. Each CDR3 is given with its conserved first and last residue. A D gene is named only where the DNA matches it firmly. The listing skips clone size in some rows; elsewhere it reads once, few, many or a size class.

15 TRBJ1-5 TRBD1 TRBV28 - TGTGCCAGCAGTTCTCCCCCAGGGGGTAGTCAGCCCCAGCATTTT CASSSPPGGSQPQHF
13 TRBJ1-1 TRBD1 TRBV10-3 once TGTGCCATCACGGACAGGGTGGACACTGAAGCTTTCTTT CAITDRVDTEAFF
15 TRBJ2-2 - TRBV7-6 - TGTGCCAGCAGCTTTAGCCGACAGTACCCCGGGGAGCTGTTTTTT CASSFSRQYPGELFF
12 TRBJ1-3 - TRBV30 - TGTGCCTGGAAACCAGCTGGAAACACCATATATTTT CAWKPAGNTIYF
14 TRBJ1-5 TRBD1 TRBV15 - TGTGCCACCAGCAGCAGGGGGGCCAATCAGCCCCAGCATTTT CATSSRGANQPQHF
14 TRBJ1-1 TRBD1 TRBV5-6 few TGTGCCAGCAGCCCACAGGGGGCGGACACTGAAGCTTTCTTT CASSPQGADTEAFF
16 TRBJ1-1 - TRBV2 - TGTGCCAGCAGTAAGGTAACAAGTTTGGGACTTCCTGAAGCTTTCTTT CASSKVTSLGLPEAFF
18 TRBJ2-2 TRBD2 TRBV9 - TGTGCCAGCAGCGTAGTAACTAGCGGGGGGCCGAACACCGGGGAGCTGTTTTTT CASSVVTSGGPNTGELFF
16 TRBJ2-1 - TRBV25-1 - TGTGCCAGCAGTGAATACAGGGGAGGGACCTACAATGAGCAGTTCTTC CASSEYRGGTYNEQFF
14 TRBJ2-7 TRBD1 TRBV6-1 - TGTGCCAGCAGTGACAGGGGGTACATCAACGAGCAGTACTTC CASSDRGYINEQYF
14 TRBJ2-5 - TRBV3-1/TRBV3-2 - TGTGCCAGCAGCCAAGGACAGCCCTTGGAGACCCAGTACTTC CASSQGQPLETQYF
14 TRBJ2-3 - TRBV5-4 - TGTGCCAGCAGCTTGGACAGGGCTACAGATACGCAGTATTTT CASSLDRATDTQYF
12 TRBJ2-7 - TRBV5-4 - TGTGCCAGCTCACAGAGCTCCTACGAGCAGTACTTC CASSQSSYEQYF
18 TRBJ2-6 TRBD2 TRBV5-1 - TGCGCCAGCAGCTCGTTAGCGGGGGGTGCCTCTGGGGCCAACGTCCTGACTTTC CASSSLAGGASGANVLTF
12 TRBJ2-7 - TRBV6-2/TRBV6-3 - TGTGCCAGCAGTTACTCGAGGGTCGAGCAGTACTTC CASSYSRVEQYF
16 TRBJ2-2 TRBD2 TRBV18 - TGTGCCAGCTCAAGGACTAGCGGGGGACCTACCGGGGAGCTGTTTTTT CASSRTSGGPTGELFF
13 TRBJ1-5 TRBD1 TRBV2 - TGTGCCAGCAGTTGGGACAGAGATCAGCCCCAGCATTTT CASSWDRDQPQHF
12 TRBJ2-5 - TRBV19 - TGTGCCAGTAGTATTGAGGGTGAGACCCAGTACTTC CASSIEGETQYF
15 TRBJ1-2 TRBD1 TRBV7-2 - TGTGCCAGCAGCCCACAGGACAGGGGGGGTTCTGGCTACACCTTC CASSPQDRGGSGYTF
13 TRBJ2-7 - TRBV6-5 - TGTGCCAGCAGAGCGGGCCAAACCTACGAGCAGTACTTC CASRAGQTYEQYF
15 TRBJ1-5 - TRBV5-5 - TGTGCCAGCAGCCTCGGGACAACCAGCAATCAGCCCCAGCATTTT CASSLGTTSNQPQHF
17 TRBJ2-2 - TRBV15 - TGTGCCACCAGCAGAGATTTGACAGTTGCGAACACCGGGGAGCTGTTTTTT CATSRDLTVANTGELFF
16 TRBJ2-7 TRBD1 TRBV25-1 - TGTGCCAGCAGTGAATTTAGACAGGGGGTAGAATGCGAGCAGTACTTC CASSEFRQGVECEQYF
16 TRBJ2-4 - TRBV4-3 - TGCGCCAGCAGCCAAGAGGGCTCCCTAGCCAAAAACATTCAGTACTTC CASSQEGSLAKNIQYF
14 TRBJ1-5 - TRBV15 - TGTGCCACCAGCGCGGGACTGTTCAATCAGCCCCAGCATTTT CATSAGLFNQPQHF
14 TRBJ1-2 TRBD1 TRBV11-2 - TGTGCCAGCAGCCCGAGGGACAGAAGCTATGGCTACACCTTC CASSPRDRSYGYTF
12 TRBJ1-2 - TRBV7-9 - TGTGCCAGCAGCTTTGTAGCGATGGGGTACACCTTC CASSFVAMGYTF
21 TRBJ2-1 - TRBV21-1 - TGTGCCAGCAGCGATATCACCCGGGACAGGGAAATACTGAGCTCCTACAATGAGCAGTTCTTC CASSDITRDREILSSYNEQFF
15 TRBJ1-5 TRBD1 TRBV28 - TGTGCCAGCAGCTGGGACAGGTGGGGCAATCAGCCCCAGCATTTT CASSWDRWGNQPQHF
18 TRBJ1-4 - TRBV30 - TGTGCCTGGAGTGTACTCGGGGGAAGACGGATTATGGACCCAGAACTGTTTTTT CAWSVLGGRRIMDPELFF
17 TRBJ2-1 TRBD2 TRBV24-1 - TGTGCCACCAGTGATCGGGCTAGCGGGGGGTCCTACAATGAGCAGTTCTTC CATSDRASGGSYNEQFF
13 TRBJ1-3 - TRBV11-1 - TGTGCCAGCACCCGCAAACAAGGAAACACCATATATTTT CASTRKQGNTIYF
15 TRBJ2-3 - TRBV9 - TGTGCCAGCAGCGTAAGGGAGACGGGCACAGATACGCAGTATTTT CASSVRETGTDTQYF
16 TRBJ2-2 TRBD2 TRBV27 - TGTGCCAGCAGCTCCCGGACTAGCGGGAAAGCCGGGGAGCTGTTTTTT CASSSRTSGKAGELFF
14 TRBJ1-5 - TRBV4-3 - TGCGCCAGCAGCCAAGATACGGGGTCTCAGCCCCAGCATTTT CASSQDTGSQPQHF
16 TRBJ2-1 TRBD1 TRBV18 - TGTGCCAGCTCACCTGGGGACAGGGTAAACTACAATGAGCAGTTCTTC CASSPGDRVNYNEQFF
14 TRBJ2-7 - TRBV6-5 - TGTGCCAGCAGACCCCCAGGTCTCTCCTACGAGCAGTACTTC CASRPPGLSYEQYF
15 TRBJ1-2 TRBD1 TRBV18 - TGTGCCAGCTCCCCCGGGACAGGGACTAACTATGGCTACACCTTC CASSPGTGTNYGYTF
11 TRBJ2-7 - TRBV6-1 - TGTGCCAGCAGTGAAACAGGGGAGCAGTACTTC CASSETGEQYF
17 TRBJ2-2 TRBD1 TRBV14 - TGTGCCAGCAGGTCCGGGACAGGGGGCGAGAACACCGGGGAGCTGTTTTTT CASRSGTGGENTGELFF
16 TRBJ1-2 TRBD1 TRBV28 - TGTGCCAGCAGTCGCACTAACAGGGGGCACAACTATGGCTACACCTTC CASSRTNRGHNYGYTF
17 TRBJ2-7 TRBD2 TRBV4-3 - TGCGCCAGCAGCCAAGGCGGGAGTACGGTTTCCGGCGACGAGCAGTACTTC CASSQGGSTVSGDEQYF
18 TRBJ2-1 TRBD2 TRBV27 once TGTGCCAGCAGCCTGGGACTAGCGGTCCCTAAGGAAAACAATGAGCAGTTCTTC CASSLGLAVPKENNEQFF